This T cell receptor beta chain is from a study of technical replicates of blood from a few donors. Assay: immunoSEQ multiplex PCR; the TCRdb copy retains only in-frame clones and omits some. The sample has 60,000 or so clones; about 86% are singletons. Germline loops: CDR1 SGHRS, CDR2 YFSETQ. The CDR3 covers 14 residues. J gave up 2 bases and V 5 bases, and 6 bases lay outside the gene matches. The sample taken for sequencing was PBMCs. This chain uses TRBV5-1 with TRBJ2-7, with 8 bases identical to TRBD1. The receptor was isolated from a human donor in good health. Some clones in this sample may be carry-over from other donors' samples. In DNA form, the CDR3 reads TGCGCCAGCAGATCGGACAGGGCTCCCTACGAGCAGTACTTC. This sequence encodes CASRSDRAPYEQYF.